This TCR beta chain was sequenced for a study of graft-versus-host responses after intestinal transplantation. As for this clone: Antigen specificity is unknown.

Sequencing used immunoSEQ multiplex PCR; TCRdb keeps in-frame clones, though not all of them. The table records tens of thousands of clones, around 80% of them present only once. The V gene end was trimmed by 4 bases and the J gene end by 2 bases; junction bases not matched to a gene: 11. CDR3 size: 16 residues. Looked up from germline, CDR1 is MNHEY and CDR2 is SVGAGI. Study-level results: Peak GvH clone levels in circulation were associated with early post-transplant HvG declines. GvH clones were identified in recipient marrow, with some first appearing in ileum or blood.

The chain recombines TRBV6-5 with TRBJ2-7; the match to TRBD1 covers 7 bases. The clonotype was recovered from a human donor who was the organ donor for an intestinal transplant. Sequenced here: unstimulated CD8+ T cells sorted from spleen or lymph node cells, sampled before transplant. Written as DNA, the CDR3 is TGTGCCAGCAGTTCAAACCCCGGGACAGCGACCTACGAGCAGTACTTC. Its translation: CASSSNPGTATYEQYF.